A single sample gave rise to the 5 T cell receptor beta chains below, sequenced in a study of T-cell memory formation after mild COVID-19. One entry per CDR3 protein, called by TCRdb with MiXCR from the 5' RACE reads. The sample includes hundreds of thousands of distinct CDR3 sequences, approximately 27% seen only once; the top ten take approximately 12%. The sample taken for sequencing was PBMCs or a T cell subset sorted from them (not recorded which). These receptors were taken from an adult woman who had mild COVID-19 (a few samples of this study predate the infection). Cell type and time point are not known.

This chain uses TRBV5-5 with TRBJ2-2, with 15 bases lining up with TRBD2. Trimming took 4 bases from V and 1 from J; bases not matched to a gene: 2. The germline V gene has CDR1 SGHKS and CDR2 YYEKEE (reference sequence). CDR3 length equals 17 residues. CDR3 protein: CASSVGLAGGNTGELFF. The CDR3 nucleotides are TGTGCCAGCAGCGTGGGACTAGCGGGGGGGAACACCGGGGAGCTGTTTTTT.

CDR3 DNA: TGTGCCATCAGTGAGTCTGCGCGGGGGGGAGAGACCCAGTACTTC. Translation gives CAISESARGGETQYF. The rearrangement joins TRBV10-3 to TRBJ2-5, with 9 bases that match TRBD2. The CDR3 consists of 15 residues. Germline V gene lookup returns CDR1 ENHRY and CDR2 SYGVKD. The junction had 3 bases not matched to a gene; V was cut back by 0 bases and J by 4 bases.

In this sample, this clonotype turned up many times. This rearrangement joins TRBV29-1 to TRBJ2-2, with D unclear. Trimming stripped 6 bases from V and 3 bases from J, with 8 bases between. Per the germline V gene, CDR1 is SQVTM and CDR2 is ANQGSEA. This CDR3 has 12 residues. In DNA form, the CDR3 reads TGCAGCGTAGAAAGTGACACCGGGGAGCTGTTTTTT. Translated: CSVESDTGELFF.

This clonotype was counted only a few times. This rearrangement joins TRBV27 to TRBJ2-7; weak D call: TRBD1 (5 bases). V lost 2 bases to trimming and J lost 7 bases, with 15 bases between them. Germline CDR1 and CDR2: MNHEY and SMNVEV (reference sequence). The length of the CDR3 is 14 residues. The CDR3: CASSLAGNPGEQYF. For the CDR3, the DNA is TGTGCCAGCAGTTTAGCCGGCAACCCAGGGGAGCAGTACTTC.

This clonotype appeared many times. The J gene is TRBJ2-1, the V gene TRBV12-3 or TRBV12-4; 7 bases are shared with TRBD1. J gave up 6 bases and V 3 bases, and 5 bases lay outside the gene matches. CDR3 length equals 14 residues. CDR3 DNA: TGTGCCAGCAGTTTCTGGTCAGGGGGCAATGAGCAGTTCTTC. Translation gives CASSFWSGGNEQFF.